These 28 T cell receptor beta chains were all obtained from the same sample, sequenced in a study of cytomegalovirus exposure and HLA in healthy donors. Profiling relied on immunoSEQ multiplex PCR, and the TCRdb table lists in-frame clones only, not all of them. There are 90,000 to 150,000 clones in the sample; 88% occur only once, and about 6% lies in the top ten. Sequences were obtained from PBMCs. These receptors came from a woman aged 18-29 years in good health and CMV-seropositive.

The genes are TRBV5-6 and TRBJ2-1, with a tentative D call TRBD2 (6 bases). The germline CDR1 and CDR2 sequences are SGHDT and YYEEEE. The CDR3 length is 13 residues. V shed 3 bases and J shed 6 bases, with 10 bases lying between them. CDR3 sequence (DNA): TGTGCCAGCAGCTGGGGGACTGTCAATGAGCAGTTCTTC. Its protein product is CASSWGTVNEQFF.

V gene TRBV11-3 combines with J gene TRBJ2-6, with D tentatively TRBD1 (6 bases). This CDR3 is 19 amino acids long. Germline V gene sequence: CDR1 SGHNT, CDR2 YENEEA. V shed 1 base and J shed 0 bases, with 16 bases lying between them. CDR3 nucleotides: TGTGCCAGCAGCTTAGGCCCGGGCAGGGGACCCTCTGGGGCCAACGTCCTGACTTTC. As protein: CASSLGPGRGPSGANVLTF.

This chain uses TRBV19 with TRBJ2-1; possibly TRBD2 for D (8 bases). Trimming removed 2 bases from V and 5 bases from J, with 19 bases in between. Looked up from germline, CDR1 is LNHDA and CDR2 is SQIVND (reference sequence). The CDR3 is 17 residues long. As DNA, the CDR3 is TGTGCCAGTAGTATAAGGACGGGGGGGACAGCGCACAATGAGCAGTTCTTC. As protein: CASSIRTGGTAHNEQFF.

This chain's CDR3 is CASSVGGLGTEAFF. The CDR3 nucleotides read TGTGCCAGCAGCGTAGGAGGATTGGGCACTGAAGCTTTCTTT. The chain joins TRBV9 to TRBJ1-1; D unclear. Trimming removed 0 bases from V and 4 bases from J, with 10 bases in between. The CDR3 has 14 amino acids. Germline CDR1 SGDLS, CDR2 YYNGEE.

The chain recombines TRBV2 with TRBJ1-2; 7 bases match TRBD1. After removal of 5 bases from V and 6 bases from J, the junction contained 9 bases not matched to a gene. Looked up from germline, CDR1 is SNHLY and CDR2 is FYNNEI. The CDR3 is made up of 14 amino acids. In DNA form, the CDR3 reads TGTGCCAGCAGTTACGCGGGGCAGGGGGATGGCTACACCTTC. It encodes CASSYAGQGDGYTF.

This clone was seen a few times. This rearrangement joins TRBV19 to TRBJ1-5; no clear D gene. V lost 8 bases, J lost 0 bases, and 8 bases lay in between. The CDR3 sequence is 13 residues long. Per germline, CDR1 LNHDA and CDR2 SQIVND (reference sequence). The CDR3 coding sequence is TGTGCCAGTCGGCAGGATAGCAATCAGCCCCAGCATTTT. The encoded protein is CASRQDSNQPQHF.

The chain combines TRBV11-2 with TRBJ2-5; the match to TRBD2 covers 7 bases. V was pared by 5 bases and J by 1 base, with 10 bases of the junction left unmatched. From germline, CDR1 is SGHAT and CDR2 FQNNGV. The CDR3 covers 16 residues. The CDR3 bases are TGTGCCAGCAGCCTAGTAGGCGGGAGTCCCCAAGAGACCCAGTACTTC. It is translated as CASSLVGGSPQETQYF.

The rearrangement links TRBV13 to TRBJ1-2, with 7 bases that match TRBD1. Germline lookup yields CDR1 PRHDT and CDR2 FYEKMQ (reference sequence). V trimming: 2 bases; J trimming: 1 base; junction bases outside the gene matches: 7. The CDR3 runs to 16 residues. The CDR3 protein is CASSLWDRIFNYGYTF. DNA of the CDR3: TGTGCCAGCAGCTTATGGGACAGAATTTTTAACTATGGCTACACCTTC.

The chain joins TRBV5-1 to TRBJ2-1; 10 bases agree with TRBD2. The J segment lost 8 bases and the V segment lost 2 bases, leaving 7 bases of the junction unmatched. Germline values: CDR1 SGHRS, CDR2 YFSETQ. There are 15 residues in the CDR3. CDR3 region: CASSLAGGMMDEQFF. The CDR3 bases are TGCGCCAGCAGCTTAGCGGGGGGGATGATGGATGAGCAGTTCTTC.

This chain connects TRBV18 to TRBJ1-2; no clear D gene. V shed 0 bases and J shed 0 bases, with 14 bases lying between them. Germline-derived CDR1 and CDR2 are KGHSH and LQKENI. The CDR3 extends over 17 amino acids. This CDR3 is CASSPPSLQPANYGYTF. The CDR3 nucleotides read TGTGCCAGCTCACCACCGTCGTTACAGCCAGCTAACTATGGCTACACCTTC.

The V gene is TRBV27, the J gene TRBJ2-2, with TRBD1 as a possible D gene (6 bases). The CDR3 is 18 amino acids. Germline V gene sequence: CDR1 MNHEY, CDR2 SMNVEV (reference sequence). The V end lost 7 bases, the J end lost 3 bases, and 24 bases lay between the germline ends. CDR3 bases: TGTGCCAGCACTTCCAGCTATCCCGACAGGATTCACACCGGGGAGCTGTTTTTT. This translates into CASTSSYPDRIHTGELFF.

This clone was seen just once. The chain joins TRBV11-2 to TRBJ1-1; TRBD1 aligns across 8 bases. With V trimmed by 1 base and J by 11 bases, 3 bases remained unmatched. This CDR3 has 12 amino acids. CDR1 SGHAT and CDR2 FQNNGV come from the germline V gene. CDR3 DNA sequence: TGTGCCAGCAGCTTAGGTAGGACAGGGGCTTTCTTT. Translating gives CASSLGRTGAFF.

The chain carries TRBV9 and TRBJ1-5; 7 nucleotides match TRBD1. The V gene end was trimmed by 4 bases and the J gene end by 5 bases; junction bases not matched to a gene: 9. CDR1 is SGDLS and CDR2 is YYNGEE in the germline V gene. This CDR3 contains 15 residues. The CDR3 region has the DNA TGTGCCAGCAGCCCGACAGGGTCTAAGGATCAGCCCCAGCATTTT. Residues: CASSPTGSKDQPQHF.

This chain links TRBV4-1 with TRBJ1-1; D gene ambiguous. The germline V and J ends were trimmed by 4 bases and 0 bases, with 9 bases remaining between them. Germline loops: CDR1 MGHRA, CDR2 YSYEKL. The CDR3 length is 14 residues. The CDR3 DNA follows: TGCGCCAGCAGCCTCCTCGGTATGAACACTGAAGCTTTCTTT. It codes for CASSLLGMNTEAFF.

J is TRBJ2-5 and V is TRBV14; the D gene is possibly TRBD2 (5 bases). The germline V gene has CDR1 SGHDN and CDR2 FVKESK. CDR3 length: 12 amino acids. Trimming removed 3 bases from V and 9 bases from J, with 11 bases in between. The CDR3 bases are TGTGCCAGCAGCCAGCCTGTCGGGGCCCAGTACTTC. It specifies CASSQPVGAQYF.

V gene TRBV30 combines with J gene TRBJ2-5; 11 bases fit TRBD2. CDR1 is GTSNPN, CDR2 SVGIG, per germline (reference sequence). Losses at the gene ends were 4 bases for V and 1 base for J; bases not matched to a gene: 2. The CDR3 is 14 amino acids. CDR3 region: CAWTSGGFQETQYF. The DNA for the CDR3 is TGTGCCTGGACTAGCGGGGGGTTCCAAGAGACCCAGTACTTC.

This clone occurred a few times. The junction differs from germline at one of its ends, possibly a read error. The chain combines TRBV27 with TRBJ1-5, with D uncertain. The CDR3 extends over 19 amino acids. Looked up from germline, CDR1 is MNHEY and CDR2 is SMNVEV (reference sequence). This chain's CDR3 is CASSPSSEHGSRSSQPQHF. CDR3 sequence (DNA): TGTGCCAGCAGTCCTTCGTCCGAACACGGGAGCCGTAGCAGTCAGCCCCAGCATTTT.

J is TRBJ2-5 and V is TRBV5-4; the D is unclear. The germline V gene encodes CDR1 SGHNT and CDR2 YYREEE (reference sequence). V dropped 4 bases and J dropped 6 bases, with 16 bases sitting between them. The CDR3 is 14 amino acids. CDR3 residues: CASSANRDGKTQYF. As DNA, the CDR3 is TGTGCCAGCAGCGCCAACAGAGATGGAAAGACCCAGTACTTC.

The chain couples TRBV6-1 to TRBJ1-2, with TRBD1 as a possible D gene (5 bases). V lost 8 bases and J 1 base, leaving 17 bases between the germline ends. Germline assignment: CDR1 MNHNS and CDR2 SASEGT. This CDR3 region has 15 residues. DNA for the CDR3: TGTGCCAGCTTCCAGGGTGGATCGTATAACTATGGCTACACCTTC. As protein: CASFQGGSYNYGYTF.

Notes on this clone: Additional DNA sequences in this sample encode the identical CDR3. The chain couples TRBV18 to TRBJ1-4; D uncertain. V dropped 3 bases and J dropped 7 bases, with 6 bases sitting between them. The CDR3 is 12 residues long. Germline CDR1 and CDR2: KGHSH and LQKENI. CDR3 coding DNA: TGTGCCAGCTCACCGGGAGGTGAAAAACTGTTTTTT. It is translated as CASSPGGEKLFF.

This clone has a single count. The chain employs TRBV28 and TRBJ1-1; D is perhaps TRBD1 (6 bases). Trimming cost V 5 bases and J 0 bases, with 16 bases left between them. Per the germline V gene, CDR1 is MDHEN and CDR2 is SYDVKM. The CDR3 consists of 16 residues. CDR3 bases: TGTGCCAGCAGTCCAGGGAGGGGGACTTTGAACACTGAAGCTTTCTTT. This gives the protein CASSPGRGTLNTEAFF.

The CDR3 bases are TGTGCCAGCAGCTCCGACAGATACGAGCAGTACTTC. It codes for CASSSDRYEQYF. This chain links TRBV7-9 with TRBJ2-7; the D gene is possibly TRBD1 (5 bases). In germline, CDR1 is SEHNR, CDR2 FQNEAQ (reference sequence). The CDR3 has 12 residues. V lost 4 bases, J lost 4 bases, and 8 bases lay in between.

This sequence joins TRBV5-1 and TRBJ1-1; D may be TRBD1 (6 bases). Deletions cut 0 bases from V and 6 bases from J, with 9 bases between. The CDR3 consists of 13 residues. Germline CDR1 and CDR2: SGHRS and YFSETQ. CDR3 sequence (DNA): TGCGCCAGCAGCTTGGCGGACAGACCTGAAGCTTTCTTT. Its protein is CASSLADRPEAFF. Drawing the rest from reference TRBV5-1 and TRBJ1-1, the complete variable domain is KAGVTQTPRYLIKTRGQQVTLSCSPISGHRSVSWYQQTPGQGLQFLFEYFSETQRNKGNFPGRFSGRQFSNSRSEMNVSTLELGDSALYLCASSLADRPEAFFGQGTRLTVV.

This chain uses TRBV25-1 with TRBJ2-1, with TRBD1 matching 10 bases. The trim removed 7 bases at V and 5 bases at J, leaving 8 bases unmatched. The CDR3 loop spans 15 amino acids. CDR1 is MGHDK, CDR2 SYGVNS, per germline. CDR3 sequence: CASNTRDRGNNEQFF. As DNA, the CDR3 is TGTGCCAGCAATACCCGGGACAGGGGTAACAATGAGCAGTTCTTC.

The chain is built from TRBV4-2 and TRBJ2-7; 8 bases line up with TRBD2. CDR1 LGHNA and CDR2 YNFKEQ come from the germline V gene. CDR3 size: 15 residues. Unmatched junction bases numbered 4, after V lost 2 bases and J lost 1 base. DNA for the CDR3: TGTGCCAGCAGCCAAACCGCTAGCGGGTCCTACGAGCAGTACTTC. Translation: CASSQTASGSYEQYF.

The chain joins TRBV19 to TRBJ1-1, with D possibly TRBD1 on 6 matching bases. The CDR3 consists of 14 residues. The V and J ends lost 2 bases and 7 bases respectively, with 14 bases between them. Looked up from germline, CDR1 is LNHDA and CDR2 is SQIVND (reference sequence). In DNA, the CDR3 is TGTGCCAGTAGTATATACAGGGAAGGCCGTGAAGCTTTCTTT. This translates into CASSIYREGREAFF.

This sequence joins TRBV25-1 and TRBJ2-3, with 8 bases matching TRBD2. Germline V lookup: CDR1 MGHDK, CDR2 SYGVNS. This CDR3 contains 17 residues. V gave up 6 bases and J gave up 3 bases; unmatched junction bases: 14. DNA for the CDR3: TGTGCCAGCAGGGGACGGGGGGGAATGTACGGAACAGATACGCAGTATTTT. Amino acids: CASRGRGGMYGTDTQYF.

Regarding this clone: The same CDR3 is also encoded by other DNA sequences in this sample. The chain has TRBV15 and TRBJ2-7; 8 bases match TRBD1. The germline V gene encodes CDR1 LNHNV and CDR2 YYDKDF (reference sequence). V dropped 0 bases and J dropped 7; count of bases not matched to a gene: 5. There are 14 residues in the CDR3. The CDR3, as DNA: TGTGCCACCAGCAGAGAGGACAGGGACGGAGAGCAGTACTTC. Its translation is CATSREDRDGEQYF.